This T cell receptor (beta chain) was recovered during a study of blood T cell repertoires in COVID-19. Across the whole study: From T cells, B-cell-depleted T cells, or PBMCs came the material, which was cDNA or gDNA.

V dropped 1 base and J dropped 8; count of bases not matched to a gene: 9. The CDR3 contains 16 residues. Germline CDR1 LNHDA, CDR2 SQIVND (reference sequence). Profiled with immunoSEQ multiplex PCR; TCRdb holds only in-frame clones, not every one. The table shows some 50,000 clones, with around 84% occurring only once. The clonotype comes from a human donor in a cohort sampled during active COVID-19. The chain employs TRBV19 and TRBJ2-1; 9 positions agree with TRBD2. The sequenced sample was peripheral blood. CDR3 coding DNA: TGTGCCAGTAGTATAGCCGGTAGCGGGGGTCTTGATGAGCAGTTCTTC. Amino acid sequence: CASSIAGSGGLDEQFF.